This T cell receptor (beta chain) was profiled in a study of response to subunit inactivated influenza vaccine. This clonotype was seen a handful of times. TCRdb used MiXCR to reprocess the RT-PCR reads, holding one entry per CDR3 protein. This table has a few hundred thousand distinct CDR3 sequences, around 7.7% appearing once. The germline V gene encodes CDR1 SGHAT and CDR2 FQNNGV. This CDR3 spans 16 amino acids. Trimming removed 3 bases from V and 5 bases from J; junction bases left unmatched: 10. The material sequenced was PBMCs from blood, taken around 25 months after vaccination. The source is a man aged 45 to 70 who received an inactivated influenza vaccine. V is TRBV11-2 and J is TRBJ2-3; TRBD2 aligns across 8 bases. The CDR3 protein is CASSFDPGGPIDTQYF. CDR3 DNA: TGTGCCAGCAGCTTCGACCCGGGGGGGCCGATAGATACGCAGTATTTT.